This record concerns one T cell receptor (beta chain) sequence. Germline assignment: CDR1 MDHEN and CDR2 SYDVKM. The CDR3 extends over 13 amino acids. Trimming removed 11 bases from V and 4 bases from J, with 15 bases in between. The sample belongs to a study of blood T cell repertoires in COVID-19. Turning to the study itself: Sources were T cells, B-cell-depleted T cells, or PBMCs; the material itself was cDNA or gDNA.

Measured with immunoSEQ multiplex PCR; TCRdb has only the in-frame clones, and not every one. Counted here are roughly 100,000 clones, approximately 85% occurring once; the ten biggest clones make up less than 2.5%. This sequence was found in a human donor in a cohort sampled during active COVID-19. The sequenced sample consisted of peripheral blood. The chain recombines TRBV28 with TRBJ2-1; a possible D gene is TRBD2 (6 bases). CDR3 sequence: CAARRAGYNEQFF. The DNA of the CDR3 is TGTGCCGCCCGGCGGGCGGGGTACAATGAGCAGTTCTTC.